One and the same sample provided the 19 T cell receptor beta chains below, sequenced in a study of T-cell reconstitution after alpha-beta-depleted transplantation in children (dated by TCRdb to the mid-2010s). Read against the paper, the sample's treatment or condition label means: allogeneic hematopoietic cell transplantation with graft depleted of TCRalphabeta T cells and CD19 B cells. Library preparation used PCR. The sample was run on an Illumina HiSeq 2500. TCR library preparation used molecular barcoding, with unique molecular identifiers applied to normalize quantification of the TCRbeta repertoire. TCRdb itself trimmed the public reads at Q25 with fastp, ran MiXCR and retained productive beta chains. When rows share a CDR3 protein, they turn into one entry using the most common DNA and genes. The sample records approximately 980,000 distinct CDR3 sequences, roughly 31% of which are singletons. The leading ten clones occupy under 30% of the sample.

Sequenced material: PBMCs, mostly from graft donor cells, taken 360 days after TCRalphabeta/CD19-depleted stem cell transplant. These receptor sequences come from a boy under two years old who had a stem cell transplant for SCID, so the T cells may come from the graft donor.

V is TRBV20-1 and J is TRBJ1-1; perhaps TRBD1 as D (5 bases). This CDR3 spans 15 amino acids. Germline V CDR1 and CDR2: DFQATT, SNEGSKA (reference sequence). V was pared by 1 base and J by 4 bases, with 16 bases between. Here the CDR3 reads CSARAQWQGTTEAFF. DNA for the CDR3: TGCAGTGCTAGAGCTCAGTGGCAGGGAACCACTGAAGCTTTCTTT.

The rearrangement links TRBV2 to TRBJ2-7, with D uncertain. CDR3 length: 14 amino acids. Looked up from germline, CDR1 is SNHLY and CDR2 is FYNNEI. The V end lost 6 bases, the J end lost 0 bases, and 12 bases lay between the germline ends. The CDR3 protein is CASRAPGFSYEQYF. The CDR3 coding sequence is TGTGCCAGCAGGGCCCCGGGTTTCTCCTACGAGCAGTACTTC.

This clonotype occurred a few times. J is TRBJ1-2 and V is TRBV5-1; D is possibly TRBD1 (5 bases). The CDR3 consists of 17 residues. Trimming removed 3 bases at V and 1 base at J, with 19 bases between. From germline, CDR1 is SGHRS and CDR2 YFSETQ. The CDR3 is CASSSQGWRYYNYGYTF. The CDR3 DNA follows: TGCGCCAGCAGCTCGCAGGGTTGGCGTTACTATAACTATGGCTACACCTTC.

The V and J genes are TRBV20-1 and TRBJ2-5; 7 positions agree with TRBD2. The trim removed 6 bases at V and 2 bases at J, leaving 9 bases unmatched. Germline CDR1 reads DFQATT; CDR2 reads SNEGSKA (reference sequence). The CDR3 extends over 14 amino acids. The CDR3 loop reads CSAPSLAVQETQYF. CDR3 DNA sequence: TGCAGTGCCCCCTCGCTAGCGGTTCAAGAGACCCAGTACTTC.

This clonotype was observed a handful of times. This sequence joins TRBV20-1 and TRBJ2-5; TRBD2 matches 7 bases. J lost 0 bases, V lost 6 bases, and 4 bases had no gene match. The CDR3 spans 13 residues. CDR1 is DFQATT, CDR2 SNEGSKA, per germline (reference sequence). CDR3 sequence (DNA): TGCAGTGCCGGGGCGGGGGACCAAGAGACCCAGTACTTC. It codes for CSAGAGDQETQYF.

V gene TRBV20-1 combines with J gene TRBJ1-4; a possible D gene is TRBD1 (5 bases). The CDR3 spans 13 residues. Germline V gives CDR1 DFQATT, CDR2 SNEGSKA (reference sequence). The V gene lost 3 bases and the J gene lost 7 bases, with 12 bases spanning the gap. The CDR3 here is CSASAGTPEKLFF. CDR3 sequence (DNA): TGCAGTGCTAGCGCAGGGACTCCTGAAAAACTGTTTTTT.

For this clonotype: One end of the junction does not line up with germline, which may come from a read error. This sequence joins TRBV12-3 or TRBV12-4 and TRBJ2-1, with D possibly called TRBD1 or TRBD2 (5 bases each). The CDR3 has 11 amino acids. The CDR3 is CASSLGVPKIF. DNA of the CDR3: TGTGCCAGCAGTTTGGGGGTCCCCAAGATCTTC.

This chain joins TRBV19 and TRBJ2-7; 7 bases map to TRBD1. The CDR3 has 15 residues. J gave up 0 bases and V 1 base, and 3 bases lay outside the gene matches. The germline V gene has CDR1 LNHDA and CDR2 SQIVND (reference sequence). The DNA of the CDR3 is TGTGCCAGTAGTATAGCGTGGACAGGCTCCTACGAGCAGTACTTC. Protein sequence: CASSIAWTGSYEQYF.

The V gene is TRBV4-2, the J gene TRBJ2-7; 8 bases fit TRBD2. The CDR3 spans 18 residues. J was trimmed by 3 bases and V by 1 base; bases with no gene match: 14. The germline V gene encodes CDR1 LGHNA and CDR2 YNFKEQ. CDR3 coding DNA: TGTGCCAGCAGCCAAGCATCCCCGGGACTAGTGTTTGTCTACGAGCAGTACTTC. It codes for CASSQASPGLVFVYEQYF.

This clonotype has a handful of counts. The rearrangement joins TRBV10-3 to TRBJ2-7; possible D gene TRBD1, 5 bases. Trimming stripped 5 bases from V and 1 base from J, with 12 bases between. Germline V gene lookup returns CDR1 ENHRY and CDR2 SYGVKD. The length of the CDR3 is 14 residues. The CDR3, as DNA: TGTGCCATCAGTTTCGCGGACACGTCCTACGAGCAGTACTTC. Translating gives CAISFADTSYEQYF.

CDR3 sequence reads: CASSPTATRSSTDTQYF. CDR3 nucleotide sequence: TGTGCCAGCAGCCCCACGGCGACGCGGTCAAGCACAGATACGCAGTATTTT. This sequence joins TRBV5-5 and TRBJ2-3; D remains unclear. Trimming cost V 4 bases and J 0 bases, with 18 bases left between them. The germline V gene encodes CDR1 SGHKS and CDR2 YYEKEE (reference sequence). This CDR3 has 17 amino acids.

J is TRBJ2-7 and V is TRBV3-1, with D maybe TRBD1 (6 bases). Between the trimmed V and J ends, which lost 0 bases and 2 bases, there was a span of 17 bases. Germline lookup yields CDR1 LGHDT and CDR2 YNNKEL (reference sequence). This CDR3 spans 17 amino acids. CDR3 in DNA: TGTGCCAGCAGCCAAGATACGATTACAGGGTTCACCTACGAGCAGTACTTC. It codes for CASSQDTITGFTYEQYF.

V is TRBV5-1 and J is TRBJ1-3; perhaps TRBD1 as D (6 bases). The CDR3 runs 15 residues. The germline CDR1 and CDR2 sequences are SGHRS and YFSETQ. Trimming removed 5 bases from V and 0 bases from J, with 12 bases in between. CDR3: CASRSGGYSGNTIYF. The CDR3 nucleotides read TGCGCCAGCAGAAGCGGGGGCTACTCTGGAAACACCATATATTTT.

This clonotype was found many times. The chain uses TRBV5-1 and TRBJ2-7, with TRBD1 identical over 7 bases. The germline V gene has CDR1 SGHRS and CDR2 YFSETQ. The trim removed 4 bases at V and 4 bases at J, leaving 5 bases unmatched. The CDR3 consists of 13 residues. CDR3 nucleotides: TGCGCCAGCAGCGGACAGGTCGGGTACGAGCAGTACTTC. Its protein is CASSGQVGYEQYF.

J is TRBJ2-3 and V is TRBV7-2, with 7 bases lining up with TRBD2. V was pared by 1 base and J by 4 bases, with 5 bases of the junction left unmatched. This CDR3 is built from 15 residues. Germline CDR1 reads SGHTA; CDR2 reads FQGNSA. CDR3 DNA sequence: TGTGCCAGCAGCTTAGGGGCAGGGAGGGCAGATACGCAGTATTTT. Protein product: CASSLGAGRADTQYF.

The V gene is TRBV6-1, the J gene TRBJ2-3; tentatively, D is TRBD1 (6 bases). The CDR3 contains 15 residues. CDR1 MNHNS and CDR2 SASEGT come from the germline V gene. The germline V and J ends were trimmed by 6 bases and 0 bases, with 13 bases remaining between them. The chain's CDR3 is CASRHRVVSTDTQYF. Here the CDR3 DNA reads TGTGCCAGCAGACACAGGGTGGTCAGCACAGATACGCAGTATTTT.

The table lists this clonotype with many counts. The gene calls are TRBV10-3 and TRBJ2-1; TRBD2 matches 13 bases. Germline lookup yields CDR1 ENHRY and CDR2 SYGVKD. Germline trimming cut 10 bases from V and 7 bases from J; bases unmatched to any gene: 10. This CDR3 has 15 amino acids. The CDR3 is CARSLGLAGLNEQFF. In DNA form, the CDR3 reads TGTGCCAGGAGCCTGGGACTAGCGGGGTTGAATGAGCAGTTCTTC.

V gene TRBV10-3 combines with J gene TRBJ1-6; D unresolved. The CDR3 contains 15 residues. Germline loops: CDR1 ENHRY, CDR2 SYGVKD. V dropped 8 bases and J dropped 1 base, with 12 bases sitting between them. CDR3: CAISYTGSYNSPLHF. For the CDR3, the DNA is TGTGCCATCTCTTATACGGGATCCTATAATTCACCCCTCCACTTT.

The chain links TRBV12-3 or TRBV12-4 to TRBJ2-7, with D possibly TRBD1 on 6 matching bases. V gave up 4 bases and J gave up 0 bases, with 13 bases separating them. The CDR3 length is 15 residues. DNA for the CDR3: TGTGCCAGCAGTTCACTTAGGGGGTCCTCCTACGAGCAGTACTTC. Protein: CASSSLRGSSYEQYF.